The entry that follows covers one T cell receptor (beta chain) sequence. Its antigen is undetermined. Clones were sequenced by immunoSEQ multiplex PCR, and TCRdb holds only the in-frame ones, with some missing. The sample shows some 14,000 clones, 65% to 75% of them seen only once. The CDR3 loop spans 14 amino acids. V gave up 8 bases and J gave up 7 bases; unmatched junction bases: 7. Germline V lookup: CDR1 SNHLY, CDR2 FYNNEI. The data derive from a study of tumor-infiltrating lymphocytes in localized non-small cell lung cancer. Study-wide points: Tumors had more T cell infiltration than uninvolved lung, per TCRbeta sequencing and CD3 counts. Different pieces of the same tissue were used for each assay.

The TCR was taken from a human donor with non-small cell lung cancer. The specimen sequenced was uninvolved lung tissue not adjacent to the tumor. The V and J genes are TRBV2 and TRBJ2-1; 11 bases are shared with TRBD2. In DNA, the CDR3 is TGTGCCAGCGCCCCGGGACTAGCGGCAAATGAGCAGTTCTTC. Translated, it gives CASAPGLAANEQFF.